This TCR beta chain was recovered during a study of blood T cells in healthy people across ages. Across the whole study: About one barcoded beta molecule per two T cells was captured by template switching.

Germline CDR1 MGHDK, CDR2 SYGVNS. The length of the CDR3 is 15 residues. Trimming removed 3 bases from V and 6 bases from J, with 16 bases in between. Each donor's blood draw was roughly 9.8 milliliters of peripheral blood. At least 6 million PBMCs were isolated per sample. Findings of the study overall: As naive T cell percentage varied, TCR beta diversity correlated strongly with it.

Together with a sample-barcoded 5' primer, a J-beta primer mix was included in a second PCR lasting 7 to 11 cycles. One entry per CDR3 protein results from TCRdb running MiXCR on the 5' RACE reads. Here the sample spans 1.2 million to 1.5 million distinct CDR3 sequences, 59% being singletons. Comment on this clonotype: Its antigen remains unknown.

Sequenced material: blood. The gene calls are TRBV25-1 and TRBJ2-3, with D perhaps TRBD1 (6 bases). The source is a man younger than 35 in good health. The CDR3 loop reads CASSEWGPLWDTQYF. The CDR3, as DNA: TGTGCCAGCAGTGAGTGGGGGCCCCTATGGGATACGCAGTATTTT.